Each of the 18 T cell receptor beta chains below was sequenced from the same sample in a study of cytomegalovirus exposure and HLA in healthy donors. Produced via immunoSEQ multiplex PCR; TCRdb's table is partial and in-frame only. The table includes about 140,000 clones, 84% detected once. The source material was PBMCs. These receptors came from a woman in her twenties or thirties in good health and CMV-seronegative.

The chain employs TRBV29-1 and TRBJ1-2; D might be TRBD1 (5 bases). The CDR3 has 15 amino acids. The germline CDR1 and CDR2 sequences are SQVTM and ANQGSEA. The CDR3 here is CYHGIGRMRGDGYTF. DNA of the CDR3: TGCTACCACGGGATTGGTAGGATGCGGGGCGATGGCTACACCTTC.

The genes are TRBV5-5 and TRBJ1-5, with 12 bases lining up with TRBD1. J was trimmed by 6 bases and V by 4 bases; bases with no gene match: 11. This CDR3 spans 17 amino acids. Germline V gene lookup returns CDR1 SGHKS and CDR2 YYEKEE (reference sequence). The CDR3 protein is CASSTGTGGGLGQPQHF. The CDR3 region has the DNA TGTGCCAGCAGCACCGGGACAGGGGGCGGCTTGGGTCAGCCCCAGCATTTT. Full variable domain (remainder filled in from reference TRBV5-5 and TRBJ1-5): DAGVTQSPTHLIKTRGQQVTLRCSPISGHKSVSWYQQVLGQGPQFIFQYYEKEERGRGNFPDRFSARQFPNYSSELNVNALLLGDSALYLCASSTGTGGGLGQPQHFGDGTRLSIL.

The genes are TRBV9 and TRBJ1-2; 7 bases are a match to TRBD1. The CDR3 is 15 amino acids. The germline V gene encodes CDR1 SGDLS and CDR2 YYNGEE. V gave up 4 bases and J gave up 0 bases; unmatched junction bases: 6. The CDR3 DNA is TGTGCCAGCAGCCCCCGACAGGGACCTAACTATGGCTACACCTTC. It codes for CASSPRQGPNYGYTF.

The count of this clone is one. This sequence joins TRBV27 and TRBJ2-5, with D possibly matching TRBD1 (5 bases). V was trimmed by 3 bases and J by 4 bases, leaving 18 bases between them. The CDR3 is made up of 16 amino acids. CDR1 is MNHEY and CDR2 is SMNVEV in the germline V gene (reference sequence). In DNA form, the CDR3 reads TGTGCCAGCAGTTTGGGCGGCGACGGACACGTAGAGACCCAGTACTTC. Its translation is CASSLGGDGHVETQYF.

This clone was picked up a small number of times. The chain links TRBV5-5 to TRBJ1-1; the D gene is possibly TRBD1 (6 bases). Germline values: CDR1 SGHKS, CDR2 YYEKEE (reference sequence). There are 13 residues in the CDR3. Trimming shortened V by 2 bases and J by 4 bases, and 9 bases separated the two germline ends. CDR3 region: CASSLQGTTEAFF. CDR3 nucleotide sequence: TGTGCCAGCAGCTTACAGGGTACCACTGAAGCTTTCTTT.

V gene TRBV6-1 combines with J gene TRBJ1-2, with a weak D call TRBD1 (5 bases). Per germline, CDR1 MNHNS and CDR2 SASEGT. V gave up 1 base and J gave up 2 bases, with 5 bases separating them. This CDR3 is built from 13 residues. The CDR3 region has the DNA TGTGCCAGCAGTGAAGGGGGCAACTATGGCTACACCTTC. Its translation is CASSEGGNYGYTF.

The chain uses TRBV30 and TRBJ1-6; perhaps TRBD1 as D (5 bases). The CDR3 spans 15 residues. The germline CDR1 and CDR2 sequences are GTSNPN and SVGIG (reference sequence). V gave up 4 bases and J gave up 9 bases, with 19 bases separating them. The CDR3 spells CAWTRLREKGSPLHF. For the CDR3, the DNA is TGTGCCTGGACTAGGCTCAGGGAAAAAGGTTCACCCCTCCACTTT.

The genes are TRBV19 and TRBJ2-1, with 8 nucleotides matching TRBD2. CDR3 length equals 14 residues. J was trimmed by 4 bases and V by 7 bases; bases with no gene match: 6. CDR1 and CDR2 from the germline V gene are LNHDA and SQIVND (reference sequence). The CDR3 sequence is CASTRRGDYNEQFF. CDR3 DNA: TGTGCCAGTACGCGGCGGGGGGATTACAATGAGCAGTTCTTC.

The chain links TRBV6-6 to TRBJ2-7, with D tentatively TRBD1 (5 bases). V was shortened by 7 bases and J by 1 base, with 20 bases between the two germline ends. Germline CDR1 is MNHNY and CDR2 is SVGAGI (reference sequence). The CDR3 length is 16 residues. In DNA, the CDR3 is TGTGCCAGCACTGAGGCCCCCAGGGTCCTTTCCTACGAGCAGTACTTC. This codes for CASTEAPRVLSYEQYF.

The chain uses TRBV7-9 and TRBJ1-3; D is unclear. This CDR3 has 16 amino acids. Germline lookup yields CDR1 SEHNR and CDR2 FQNEAQ (reference sequence). V was trimmed by 2 bases and J by 3 bases, leaving 14 bases between them. The DNA of the CDR3 is TGTGCCAGCAGCTTAAATCCCGTGGCAGGTGGAAACACCATATATTTT. As protein: CASSLNPVAGGNTIYF.

V is TRBV11-3 and J is TRBJ1-1; no definite D call. This CDR3 contains 12 residues. CDR1 is SGHNT and CDR2 is YENEEA in the germline V gene. The V end lost 10 bases, the J end lost 11 bases, and 20 bases lay between the germline ends. The DNA of the CDR3 is TGTGCCATTTGTGAAGGGAGGAAGGCGGCTTTCTTT. Amino acid sequence: CAICEGRKAAFF.

The chain is built from TRBV5-1 and TRBJ2-7; 11 bases align to TRBD2. Germline lookup yields CDR1 SGHRS and CDR2 YFSETQ. The CDR3 is 15 residues long. The V segment lost 7 bases and the J segment 2 bases; nucleotides outside the gene matches: 8. CDR3 sequence: CASGYSGGGTYEQYF. CDR3 sequence (DNA): TGCGCCAGCGGATATAGCGGGGGGGGAACCTACGAGCAGTACTTC.

V usage is TRBV7-2 and J usage is TRBJ1-2; D is unresolved. Trimming removed 5 bases from V and 6 bases from J, with 16 bases in between. The CDR3 totals 14 residues. Germline CDR1 is SGHTA and CDR2 is FQGNSA. CDR3 bases: TGTGCCAGCAGCCTGCGGTTCGATCCAAATGGCTACACCTTC. Translated: CASSLRFDPNGYTF.

The chain links TRBV5-3 to TRBJ1-2; a possible D gene is TRBD1 (5 bases). TRBV5-3 is annotated as an ORF whose role is uncertain. Trimming left V 0 bases short and J 8 bases short, with 23 bases between. The length of the CDR3 is 17 residues. CDR3 coding DNA: TGTGCCAGAAGCTTGGCCGGGGCGGGGTCGGACCCACGGGGCTACACCTTC. Amino acids: CARSLAGAGSDPRGYTF.

The rearrangement uses TRBV11-3 and TRBJ1-5; D may be TRBD1 (5 bases). The germline gives CDR1 SGHNT, CDR2 YENEEA. This CDR3 has 17 residues. Trimming removed 1 base at V and 3 bases at J, with 16 bases between. The CDR3 region has the DNA TGTGCCAGCAGCTTAGTGCGACGAACAGGAACCAATCAGCCCCAGCATTTT. Residues: CASSLVRRTGTNQPQHF.

This sequence joins TRBV11-2 and TRBJ2-2; TRBD1 matches 8 bases. Germline values: CDR1 SGHAT, CDR2 FQNNGV. The J segment lost 6 bases and the V segment lost 8 bases, leaving 8 bases of the junction unmatched. This CDR3 is built from 14 residues. The DNA of the CDR3 is TGTGCCAGCCATCCACTGACAGGGGCCGGGGAGCTGTTTTTT. Its protein is CASHPLTGAGELFF. Supplemented by reference TRBV11-2 and TRBJ2-2, the full variable domain reads EAGVAQSPRYKIIEKRQSVAFWCNPISGHATLYWYQQILGQGPKLLIQFQNNGVVDDSQLPKDRFSAERLKGVDSTLKIQPAKLEDSAVYLCASHPLTGAGELFFGEGSRLTVL.

The chain couples TRBV11-2 to TRBJ2-2, with D tentatively TRBD1 (5 bases). CDR1 is SGHAT and CDR2 is FQNNGV in the germline V gene. The CDR3 totals 17 residues. V gave up 2 bases and J gave up 0 bases, with 13 bases separating them. The CDR3 protein is CASSLRTGVTNTGELFF. CDR3 nucleotides: TGTGCCAGCAGCTTACGAACAGGAGTAACGAACACCGGGGAGCTGTTTTTT.

The chain uses TRBV28 and TRBJ1-4; the D is unclear. This CDR3 has 11 residues. Germline lookup yields CDR1 MDHEN and CDR2 SYDVKM. Trimming pared 3 bases from V and 8 bases from J, leaving 4 bases between. CDR3 sequence: CASSFREKLFF. The CDR3 DNA is TGTGCCAGCAGTTTCAGGGAAAAACTGTTTTTT.